This T cell receptor beta chain was found in a study of beta chain features in type 1 diabetes. Study-level background: On cell yields, gender and age, patients and healthy donors were similar.

Trimming left V 3 bases short and J 4 bases short, with 12 bases between. Germline V gives CDR1 LNHDA, CDR2 SQIVND (reference sequence). This CDR3 contains 14 residues. Isolated RNA was reverse transcribed in full, so expressed TCRB transcripts were sequenced. The method was immunoSEQ multiplex PCR; TCRdb's version includes in-frame clones alone and lacks a portion of them. The sample lists approximately 300,000 clones, roughly 9.6% occurring once. Study results and limitations: Within the patient group, naive, central memory and Treg TCRB repertoires appeared more similar to each other than within healthy donors. Although PCR might favor shorter templates, it would do so equally in patients and controls.

Each of the sorted populations had a purity greater than 95%. With regard to this clone: The target antigen is unknown.

The rearrangement uses TRBV19 and TRBJ1-1; D is perhaps TRBD1 (5 bases). The receptor was derived from a woman in her twenties or thirties in good health. Sample: naive CD4+ T cells from blood. The CDR3 DNA follows: TGTGCCAGTAGTATGACGGGGGTGAGCACTGAAGCTTTCTTT. Its protein is CASSMTGVSTEAFF.